The 3 T cell receptor beta chains listed next were all sequenced from one sample in a study of shared clonotypes between healthy human individuals. The repertoire was sequenced with immunoSEQ multiplex PCR; TCRdb's copy has only in-frame clones and lacks some. Of around 2.3 million clones in the sample, approximately 94% were seen once. The sample taken for sequencing was naive CD4+ T cells sorted from blood. As to subset: CD45RA+ positively selected. The receptors were gathered from a man in his late teens or twenties in good health.

This chain connects TRBV7-2 to TRBJ1-6; D not certain. Deletions cut 5 bases from V and 11 bases from J, with 13 bases between. Germline V CDR1 and CDR2: SGHTA, FQGNSA. This CDR3 comprises 13 residues. CDR3 residues: CASSPVRFAPLHF. As DNA, the CDR3 is TGTGCCAGCAGCCCCGTAAGGTTCGCACCCCTCCACTTT.

The chain couples TRBV28 to TRBJ2-7, with D perhaps matching TRBD1 (5 bases). CDR3 length: 14 amino acids. Per germline, CDR1 MDHEN and CDR2 SYDVKM. The ends were cut back, 6 bases at V and 1 base at J, with 13 bases in the middle. DNA for the CDR3: TGTGCCAGCAGAAATCAGGGAAGTTCCTACGAGCAGTACTTC. This translates into CASRNQGSSYEQYF.

The V call is TRBV5-1, the J call TRBJ1-1; D may be TRBD1 (5 bases). The CDR3 consists of 12 residues. Trimming removed 0 bases from V and 8 bases from J, with 8 bases in between. Germline V gene lookup returns CDR1 SGHRS and CDR2 YFSETQ. The chain's CDR3 is CASSLGTPEAFF. CDR3 in DNA: TGCGCCAGCAGCTTGGGGACACCCGAAGCTTTCTTT.